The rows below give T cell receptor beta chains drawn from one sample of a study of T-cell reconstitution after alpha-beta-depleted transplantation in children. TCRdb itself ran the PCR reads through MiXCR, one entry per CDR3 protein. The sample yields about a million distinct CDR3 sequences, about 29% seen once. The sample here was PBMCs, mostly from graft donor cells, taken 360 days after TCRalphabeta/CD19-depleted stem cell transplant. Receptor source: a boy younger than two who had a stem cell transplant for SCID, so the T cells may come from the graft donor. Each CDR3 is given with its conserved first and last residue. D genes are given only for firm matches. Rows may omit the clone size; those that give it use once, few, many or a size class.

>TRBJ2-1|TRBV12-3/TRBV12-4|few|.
CASSFGGYEQFF
TGTGCCAGCAGTTTTGGGGGGTATGAGCAGTTCTTC
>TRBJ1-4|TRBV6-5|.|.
CASSWGGTEKLFF
TGTGCCAGCAGTTGGGGGGGCACTGAAAAACTGTTTTTT
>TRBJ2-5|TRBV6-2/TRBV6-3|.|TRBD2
CASSRPVTTSGTNSGETQYF
TGTGCCAGCAGCCGACCGGTTACGACTAGCGGGACTAACAGTGGGGAGACCCAGTACTTC
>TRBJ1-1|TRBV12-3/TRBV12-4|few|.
CASSFDLDTEAFF
TGTGCCAGCAGTTTCGATCTGGACACTGAAGCTTTCTTT
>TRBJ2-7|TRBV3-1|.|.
CASSQDLAGVVTF
TGTGCCAGCAGCCAAGATCTGGCAGGGGTCGTCACTTTC
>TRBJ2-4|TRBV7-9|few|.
CASSPRTVGHIQYF
TGTGCCAGCAGCCCTCGGACGGTGGGACACATTCAGTACTTC
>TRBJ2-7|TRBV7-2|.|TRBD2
CASSWGGTSGYEQYF
TGTGCCAGCAGCTGGGGGGGGACTAGCGGATACGAGCAGTACTTC
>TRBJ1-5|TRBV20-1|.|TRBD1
CSAREGGGDQPQHF
TGCAGTGCTAGGGAAGGGGGCGGGGATCAGCCCCAGCATTTT
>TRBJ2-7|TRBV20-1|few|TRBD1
CSAKGQGADEQYF
TGCAGTGCTAAGGGACAGGGGGCTGACGAGCAGTACTTC
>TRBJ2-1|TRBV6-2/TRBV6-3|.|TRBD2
CASSHVGGSYNEQFF
TGTGCCAGCAGTCACGTGGGGGGGTCCTACAATGAGCAGTTCTTC
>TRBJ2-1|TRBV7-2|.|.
CASSLEPGNEQFF
TGTGCCAGCAGCTTAGAACCGGGAAATGAGCAGTTCTTC
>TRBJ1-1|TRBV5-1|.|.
CASSLGKERVTEAFF
TGCGCCAGCAGCTTGGGTAAGGAGAGGGTCACTGAAGCTTTCTTT
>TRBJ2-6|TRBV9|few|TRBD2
CASSSSGNRPSGANVLTF
TGTGCCAGCAGCTCCAGCGGGAACAGGCCCTCTGGGGCCAACGTCCTGACTTTC
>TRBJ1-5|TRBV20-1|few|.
CSGVDLSNQPQHF
TGCAGTGGGGTAGACCTTAGCAATCAGCCCCAGCATTTT
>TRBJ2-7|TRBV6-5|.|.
CASSYDGGSYYEQYF
TGTGCCAGCAGTTACGATGGGGGCTCTTACTACGAGCAGTACTTC
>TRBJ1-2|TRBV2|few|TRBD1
CASSSSTGTIWGYTF
TGTGCCAGCAGTAGCTCGACAGGGACCATATGGGGCTACACCTTC
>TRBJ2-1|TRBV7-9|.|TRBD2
CASSPPRLAGPYNEQFF
TGTGCCAGCAGCCCCCCGCGGCTAGCGGGGCCCTACAATGAGCAGTTCTTC
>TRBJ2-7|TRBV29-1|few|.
CSVADLEIDEQYF
TGCAGCGTTGCTGACCTGGAGATAGACGAGCAGTACTTC
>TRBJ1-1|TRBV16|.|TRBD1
CASSQSWTGDTEAFF
TGTGCCAGCAGCCAATCGTGGACAGGGGACACTGAAGCTTTCTTT
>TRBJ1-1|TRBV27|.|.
CASRRGHLTEAFF
TGTGCCAGCAGACGGGGACATCTCACTGAAGCTTTCTTT
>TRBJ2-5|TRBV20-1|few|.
CSAASGSETQYF
TGCAGTGCTGCTTCAGGGAGCGAGACCCAGTACTTC
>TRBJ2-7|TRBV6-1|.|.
CATLLARAQYF
TGTGCCACCCTACTAGCACGAGCGCAGTACTTC
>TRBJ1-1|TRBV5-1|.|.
CASSLAPPASTTEAFF
TGCGCCAGCAGCTTGGCCCCCCCGGCATCAACGACTGAAGCTTTCTTT
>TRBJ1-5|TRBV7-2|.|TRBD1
CASSQTGRFNQPQHF
TGTGCCAGCAGCCAGACAGGGAGGTTCAATCAGCCCCAGCATTTT
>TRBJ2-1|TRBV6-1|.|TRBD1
CASSLQGLTRNEQFF
TGTGCCAGCAGCCTACAGGGGCTAACCCGGAATGAGCAGTTCTTC
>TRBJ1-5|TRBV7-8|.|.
CASSLTGRNSNQPQHF
TGTGCCAGCAGCTTAACAGGAAGAAATAGCAATCAGCCCCAGCATTTT
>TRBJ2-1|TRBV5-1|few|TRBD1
CASSLAGDRVYNEQFF
TGCGCCAGCAGCTTGGCAGGGGACAGGGTTTACAATGAGCAGTTCTTC
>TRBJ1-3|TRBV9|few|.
CASSVTPSGNTIYF
TGTGCCAGCAGCGTAACACCCTCTGGAAACACCATATATTTT
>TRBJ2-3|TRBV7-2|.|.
CASSYAYRTDTQYF
TGTGCCAGCAGTTATGCCTACAGGACGGATACGCAGTATTTT
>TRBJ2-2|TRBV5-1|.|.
CASSLWEGATPTGELFF
TGCGCCAGCAGCTTGTGGGAGGGGGCCACTCCCACCGGGGAGCTGTTTTTT
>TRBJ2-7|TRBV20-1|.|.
CSAGGDGGRVGNEQYF
TGCAGTGCTGGCGGGGACGGGGGGCGTGTAGGTAACGAGCAGTACTTC
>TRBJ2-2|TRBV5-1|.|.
CASTRGGNTGELFF
TGCGCCAGCACCCGCGGGGGCAACACCGGGGAGCTGTTTTTT
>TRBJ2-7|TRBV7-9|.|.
CASSFSSSRDGFYEQYF
TGTGCCAGCAGCTTTTCCTCGTCCCGGGACGGCTTCTACGAGCAGTACTTC
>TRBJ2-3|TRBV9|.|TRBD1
CASSPPDRTHTDTQYF
TGTGCCAGCAGCCCCCCGGACAGGACGCACACAGATACGCAGTATTTT
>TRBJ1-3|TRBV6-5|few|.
CASSYSKERNTIYF
TGTGCCAGCAGTTACTCGAAGGAGAGGAACACCATATATTTT
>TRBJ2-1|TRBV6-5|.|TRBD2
CASSYYRTRAHGEQFF
TGTGCCAGCAGTTACTACCGGACTAGAGCTCACGGTGAGCAGTTCTTC
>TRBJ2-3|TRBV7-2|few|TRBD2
CASSISGGAIDTQYF
TGTGCCAGCAGCATAAGCGGGGGGGCCATAGATACGCAGTATTTT